This TCR beta chain was captured by sequencing in a study of regulatory T cells in long-lasting Graves disease. The table lists this clonotype with many counts. Its antigen is unidentified. To make TCR beta libraries, researchers used iRepertoire HTBI primers and Arm-PCR of CDR3 regions. TCRdb reprocessed the multiplex PCR reads via MiXCR and lists one record per CDR3 protein. The sample records fewer than 550,000 distinct CDR3 sequences, around 17% being singletons. Notes on the study in general: Favored gene segments in persistent disease were TRBV28, TRBJ1-2 and TRBJ2-5. Persistent Graves' patients showed less TCR diversity than newly diagnosed ones.

Time point meaning: newly diagnosed GD, antithyroid drugs for less than 3 months. PBMC-extracted RNA yielded the TCR library. Looked up from germline, CDR1 is SNHLY and CDR2 is FYNNEI. Unmatched junction bases numbered 5, after V lost 7 bases and J lost 5 bases. This CDR3 comprises 13 residues. These data were also filed under a second study, of T cells in Graves' hyperthyroidism and ophthalmopathy. That study adds: Across 18 months, stable Graves' hyperthyroidism was marked by no progression to ophthalmopathy. TCR CDR3 underwent first-round RT-PCR with the HTBI primer set.

The origin of this receptor is a woman between 18 and 30 years old with Graves disease. The chain joins TRBV2 to TRBJ2-5; 9 bases are shared with TRBD2. Source: peripheral blood mononuclear cells (PBMCs), taken at new diagnosis, from a patient treated with antithyroid drugs. The CDR3 DNA is TGTGCCAGCAAGGGGACTAGCTTTGAGACCCAGTACTTC. It codes for CASKGTSFETQYF.